Presented here are 5 T cell receptor beta chains from one specimen sequenced in a study of blood T cell repertoires in COVID-19. The repertoire was sequenced with immunoSEQ multiplex PCR; TCRdb's copy has only in-frame clones and lacks some. Of 250,000 to 350,000 clones listed, 80% to 95% are singletons. The specimen sequenced was PBMCs or T cells enriched from blood (not recorded which). Every receptor here comes from a young woman who had recovered from COVID-19.

The rearrangement links TRBV5-4 to TRBJ1-4; tentative D call: TRBD1 (5 bases). This CDR3 contains 12 residues. Trimming stripped 4 bases from V and 10 bases from J, with 11 bases between. Looked up from germline, CDR1 is SGHNT and CDR2 is YYREEE (reference sequence). CDR3 loop: CASSEDSRKLFF. CDR3 sequence (DNA): TGTGCCAGCAGCGAAGACAGCCGAAAACTGTTTTTT.

The chain carries TRBV7-9 and TRBJ2-3; no clear D. CDR1 is SEHNR and CDR2 is FQNEAQ in the germline V gene (reference sequence). Trimming shortened V by 3 bases and J by 1 base, and 14 bases separated the two germline ends. This CDR3 is built from 16 residues. CDR3 amino acids: CASSFRGMAGTDTQYF. In DNA, the CDR3 is TGTGCCAGCAGCTTTCGAGGTATGGCGGGCACAGATACGCAGTATTTT.

The rearrangement joins TRBV5-1 to TRBJ1-1; D is unresolved. The CDR3 spans 16 residues. In germline, CDR1 is SGHRS, CDR2 YFSETQ. Trimming shortened V by 4 bases and J by 0 bases, and 16 bases separated the two germline ends. The CDR3, as DNA: TGCGCCAGCAGCCCTGACACGGGAATCATGAACACTGAAGCTTTCTTT. Translated, it gives CASSPDTGIMNTEAFF.

The chain recombines TRBV7-2 with TRBJ1-1, with 7 bases lining up with TRBD1. This CDR3 has 13 residues. Germline V CDR1 and CDR2: SGHTA, FQGNSA. After removal of 5 bases from V and 8 bases from J, the junction contained 8 bases not matched to a gene. Here the CDR3 DNA reads TGTGCCAGCAGCCCTGTGGGCAGGGGGGAAGCTTTCTTT. It is translated as CASSPVGRGEAFF.

This chain connects TRBV2 to TRBJ2-7; 7 nucleotides line up with TRBD2. Germline V lookup: CDR1 SNHLY, CDR2 FYNNEI. This CDR3 contains 14 residues. V lost 4 bases and J lost 2; bases outside the gene matches: 5. The CDR3 is CASSVGGSTYEQYF. The DNA for the CDR3 is TGTGCCAGCAGTGTCGGGGGGAGCACCTACGAGCAGTACTTC.